A single sample is the source of the 32 T cell receptor beta chains below, sequenced in a study of T cell responses to AZD1222 COVID-19 vaccine. TCRdb keeps only in-frame clones here, not all; method: immunoSEQ multiplex PCR. Here the sample spans roughly 200,000 clones, about 89% being singletons. This specimen consisted of peripheral blood, obtained 28 days after the second AZD1222 dose. The receptors were sampled from an adult who received the AZD1222 COVID-19 vaccine.

The chain combines TRBV6-6 with TRBJ1-1; 10 nucleotides agree with TRBD1. The CDR3 loop spans 14 amino acids. With V trimmed by 2 bases and J by 7 bases, 4 bases remained unmatched. The germline gives CDR1 MNHNY, CDR2 SVGAGI (reference sequence). The CDR3: CASSYGGTGDEAFF. In nucleotides, the CDR3 is TGTGCCAGCAGTTACGGAGGGACAGGGGATGAAGCTTTCTTT.

The V and J genes are TRBV6-5 and TRBJ1-2; a weak D match, TRBD1 (5 bases). Per germline, CDR1 MNHEY and CDR2 SVGAGI. The CDR3 runs to 16 residues. Trimming cost V 0 bases and J 4 bases, with 15 bases left between them. The CDR3 DNA reads TGTGCCAGCAGTTACTCGACAGCCAGTTTGGGCTATGGCTACACCTTC. Translating it yields CASSYSTASLGYGYTF.

This chain uses TRBV5-6 with TRBJ2-5; D is uncertain. V was cut by 1 base and J by 2 bases, with 12 bases left in between. Germline CDR1 is SGHDT and CDR2 is YYEEEE. There are 15 residues in the CDR3. CDR3 DNA sequence: TGTGCCAGCAGCTTGTGGGGTCTAGTACAAGAGACCCAGTACTTC. Protein: CASSLWGLVQETQYF.

The chain links TRBV9 to TRBJ2-3; D might be TRBD2 (7 bases). Germline CDR1 and CDR2: SGDLS and YYNGEE. V was clipped by 3 bases and J by 4 bases, with 12 bases between them. The CDR3 has 14 amino acids. This chain's CDR3 is CASSGGGPADTQYF. CDR3 nucleotides: TGTGCCAGCAGCGGGGGGGGCCCAGCAGATACGCAGTATTTT.

This clone was detected only a few times. The CDR3 loop is CASSYGPDSYEQYF. DNA for the CDR3: TGTGCCAGCAGTTACGGTCCAGATTCCTACGAGCAGTACTTC. V gene TRBV6-5 combines with J gene TRBJ2-7; D gene uncertain. The CDR3 runs 14 residues. V gave up 2 bases and J gave up 1 base, with 9 bases separating them. Germline lookup yields CDR1 MNHEY and CDR2 SVGAGI.

The chain is built from TRBV27 and TRBJ2-1, with 7 positions matching TRBD2. J was trimmed by 5 bases and V by 9 bases; bases with no gene match: 10. Germline V gene lookup returns CDR1 MNHEY and CDR2 SMNVEV (reference sequence). This CDR3 is built from 14 residues. The CDR3: CASGGGLPNNEQFF. The CDR3 DNA reads as TGTGCCAGTGGCGGGGGACTACCTAACAATGAGCAGTTCTTC.

The genes are TRBV6-1 and TRBJ1-2; 8 nucleotides match TRBD1. This CDR3 is 15 amino acids long. With V trimmed by 1 base and J by 6 bases, 7 bases remained unmatched. The V gene's germline CDR1 is MNHNS and CDR2 SASEGT. The CDR3 reads CASSEDRGFEDGYTF. The DNA for the CDR3 is TGTGCCAGCAGTGAAGACAGGGGGTTTGAAGATGGCTACACCTTC.

CDR3 in amino acids: CASSPNKANYGYTF. CDR3 coding DNA: TGTGCCAGCAGCCCGAATAAAGCTAACTATGGCTACACCTTC. The rearrangement joins TRBV7-8 to TRBJ1-2, with D uncertain. The germline V gene encodes CDR1 SGHVS and CDR2 FQNEAQ. The CDR3 sequence is 14 residues long. The V gene lost 5 bases and the J gene lost 0 bases, with 10 bases spanning the gap.

The chain uses TRBV4-2 and TRBJ2-2; D tentatively reads TRBD1 or TRBD2 (6 bases each). Trimming cost V 0 bases and J 5 bases, with 13 bases left between them. The CDR3 has 16 residues. The germline V gene has CDR1 LGHNA and CDR2 YNFKEQ. In nucleotides, the CDR3 is TGTGCCAGCAGCCAAGATTCGGGGGCGCGGACCGGGGAGCTGTTTTTT. It yields the protein CASSQDSGARTGELFF.

The gene calls are TRBV9 and TRBJ2-6; a possible D gene is TRBD1 (6 bases). Trimming removed 2 bases at V and 0 bases at J, with 12 bases between. Germline V gives CDR1 SGDLS, CDR2 YYNGEE. CDR3 length: 17 amino acids. The DNA of the CDR3 is TGTGCCAGCAGCGTGACAGGCGAGAGCTCTGGGGCCAACGTCCTGACTTTC. Translation gives CASSVTGESSGANVLTF.

The V and J genes are TRBV7-8 and TRBJ2-1; 14 nucleotides match TRBD2. Germline V gene sequence: CDR1 SGHVS, CDR2 FQNEAQ. This CDR3 is 17 amino acids long. V shed 3 bases, J shed 6 bases, and the junction held 7 bases outside the gene matches. Here the CDR3 reads CASSFSSGLAGGNEQFF. The CDR3, as DNA: TGTGCCAGCAGCTTTAGCTCCGGACTAGCGGGAGGCAATGAGCAGTTCTTC. The complete variable domain, with remaining parts taken from reference TRBV7-8 and TRBJ2-1, reads GAGVSQSPRYKVAKRGQDVALRCDPISGHVSLFWYQQALGQGPEFLTYFQNEAQLDKSGLPSDRFFAERPEGSVSTLKIQRTQQEDSAVYLCASSFSSGLAGGNEQFFGPGTRLTVL.

This rearrangement joins TRBV7-9 to TRBJ1-2; D gene ambiguous. V was shortened by 1 base and J by 4 bases, with 7 bases between the two germline ends. The CDR3 has 13 residues. CDR1 and CDR2 from the germline V gene are SEHNR and FQNEAQ (reference sequence). The CDR3 spells CASSLGAGYGYTF. The CDR3 nucleotides read TGTGCCAGCAGCTTAGGAGCAGGCTATGGCTACACCTTC.

The chain carries TRBV11-2 and TRBJ1-1, with D unresolved. Germline V gene sequence: CDR1 SGHAT, CDR2 FQNNGV. Deletions cut 4 bases from V and 4 bases from J, with 13 bases between. This CDR3 has 14 residues. The CDR3 spells CASSSTYSSTEAFF. The CDR3 coding sequence is TGTGCCAGCAGCTCAACGTATTCTTCCACTGAAGCTTTCTTT.

V gene TRBV5-6 combines with J gene TRBJ2-1, with 7 bases identical to TRBD2. The V and J ends lost 4 bases and 3 bases, in that order; junction bases with no gene match: 7. This CDR3 has 15 residues. The germline V gene encodes CDR1 SGHDT and CDR2 YYEEEE. CDR3 residues: CASSLAGGGYNEQFF. The CDR3 DNA reads as TGTGCCAGCAGCCTGGCTGGCGGGGGCTACAATGAGCAGTTCTTC.

The chain uses TRBV19 and TRBJ1-1, with a weak D call TRBD1 (6 bases). With 3 bases removed from V and 3 bases from J, the gap between germline ends came to 17 bases. This CDR3 is 16 amino acids long. Germline CDR1 is LNHDA and CDR2 is SQIVND (reference sequence). CDR3 coding DNA: TGTGCCAGTAGTATCTTGCAGGGGTCGGGGGACACTGAAGCTTTCTTT. The encoded protein is CASSILQGSGDTEAFF.

The table lists this clone with a count of one. This chain joins TRBV4-3 and TRBJ1-1; 10 bases line up with TRBD1. The CDR3 extends over 16 amino acids. Germline CDR1 is LGHNA and CDR2 is YSLEER. Trimming took 4 bases from V and 6 from J; bases not matched to a gene: 11. CDR3 in DNA: TGCGCCAGCAGCCCGGGACAGGGGCGGCGGGTGGCTGAAGCTTTCTTT. It specifies CASSPGQGRRVAEAFF.

This clone was counted a few times. The chain employs TRBV7-8 and TRBJ2-3, with 10 bases fitting TRBD2. Looked up from germline, CDR1 is SGHVS and CDR2 is FQNEAQ. The CDR3 is 18 amino acids. Trimming removed 7 bases from V and 3 bases from J; junction bases left unmatched: 16. In DNA form, the CDR3 reads TGTGCCAGCACCACCTCGTCGGGAGCGGGGGGGTCTACAGATACGCAGTATTTT. It translates to CASTTSSGAGGSTDTQYF.

V and J are TRBV7-9 and TRBJ1-4; 12 nucleotides agree with TRBD1. With 2 bases clipped from V and 2 bases from J, the junction kept 3 bases outside the gene matches. Germline lookup yields CDR1 SEHNR and CDR2 FQNEAQ (reference sequence). CDR3 length: 17 residues. This CDR3 reads CASSLTGQGATNEKLFF. The CDR3 nucleotides read TGTGCCAGCAGCTTAACGGGACAGGGGGCCACTAATGAAAAACTGTTTTTT.

This clone was seen a handful of times. The chain is built from TRBV29-1 and TRBJ1-1, with D possibly TRBD1 on 6 matching bases. V lost 6 bases, J lost 4 bases, and 15 bases lay in between. Germline CDR1 is SQVTM and CDR2 is ANQGSEA. The CDR3 consists of 13 residues. The CDR3 protein is CSVLQGFGTEAFF. The CDR3 DNA reads as TGCAGCGTGTTACAGGGTTTTGGCACTGAAGCTTTCTTT.

The V gene is TRBV10-2, the J gene TRBJ2-5; TRBD1 might be the D (6 bases). The CDR3 has 13 amino acids. CDR1 is WSHSY, CDR2 SAAADI, per germline. Trimming removed 8 bases at V and 4 bases at J, with 14 bases between. The CDR3 region has the DNA TGCGCCAGCGCCAGGGGCATGGGAGAGACCCAGTACTTC. Its protein is CASARGMGETQYF.

The CDR3, as DNA: TGCAGTGCTAGTGGTGGGCCCGGCTACACCTTC. Translating it yields CSASGGPGYTF. The J gene is TRBJ1-2, the V gene TRBV20-1; D is unclear. The CDR3 extends over 11 amino acids. Germline V lookup: CDR1 DFQATT, CDR2 SNEGSKA (reference sequence). The germline V and J ends were trimmed by 3 bases and 8 bases, with 10 bases remaining between them.

V usage is TRBV6-1 and J usage is TRBJ2-5; TRBD2 aligns across 9 bases. Germline lookup yields CDR1 MNHNS and CDR2 SASEGT. The CDR3 contains 15 residues. The trim removed 1 base at V and 5 bases at J, leaving 5 bases unmatched. This chain's CDR3 is CASSEGLAVGETQYF. CDR3 in DNA: TGTGCCAGCAGTGAAGGACTAGCGGTGGGGGAGACCCAGTACTTC.

The rearrangement uses TRBV5-1 and TRBJ2-2; 7 bases align to TRBD1. The CDR3 covers 13 residues. V shed 3 bases, J shed 7 bases, and the junction held 3 bases outside the gene matches. Germline V gene data show CDR1 as SGHRS and CDR2 as YFSETQ. The CDR3 DNA sequence: TGCGCCAGCAGCTGGGACAGATTCGGGGAGCTGTTTTTT. Protein: CASSWDRFGELFF.

The chain links TRBV5-1 to TRBJ2-7; 10 nucleotides agree with TRBD1. The junction had 9 bases not matched to a gene; V was cut back by 3 bases and J by 3 bases. The CDR3 runs to 16 residues. In germline, CDR1 is SGHRS, CDR2 YFSETQ. The CDR3 region is CASSSRMGTGDYEQYF. In DNA, the CDR3 is TGCGCCAGCAGCTCCCGCATGGGGACAGGGGACTACGAGCAGTACTTC.

CDR3 region: CASEDPGDYNEQFF. The CDR3 DNA follows: TGTGCCAGTGAAGACCCAGGCGATTACAATGAGCAGTTCTTC. The chain carries TRBV6-5 and TRBJ2-1; the D is unclear. V shed 9 bases and J shed 4 bases, with 16 bases lying between them. There are 14 residues in the CDR3. The germline V gene has CDR1 MNHEY and CDR2 SVGAGI.

The V and J genes are TRBV10-3 and TRBJ1-1, with D possibly being TRBD1 (6 bases). Trimming stripped 0 bases from V and 1 base from J, with 12 bases between. Germline CDR1 is ENHRY and CDR2 is SYGVKD. The CDR3 is 16 residues long. CDR3 nucleotide sequence: TGTGCCATCAGTGAGTCCCAGGGGCAGGGGAACACTGAAGCTTTCTTT. The encoded protein is CAISESQGQGNTEAFF.

The V call is TRBV27, the J call TRBJ2-7, with 8 bases aligning to TRBD1. Germline V gene data show CDR1 as MNHEY and CDR2 as SMNVEV (reference sequence). The V segment lost 2 bases and the J segment 1 base; nucleotides outside the gene matches: 7. The CDR3 runs 16 residues. This CDR3 reads CASSLVAQGVSYEQYF. As DNA, the CDR3 is TGTGCCAGCAGTTTAGTGGCACAGGGGGTATCCTACGAGCAGTACTTC.

This clone came up once. The chain recombines TRBV6-5 with TRBJ1-2; perhaps TRBD1 as D (5 bases). V lost 0 bases and J lost 4, with 9 bases in between. Per germline, CDR1 MNHEY and CDR2 SVGAGI. The length of the CDR3 is 14 residues. In nucleotides, the CDR3 is TGTGCCAGCAGTTACTCAAAAGGGGCCTATGGCTACACCTTC. Translation gives CASSYSKGAYGYTF.

V and J are TRBV20-1 and TRBJ2-1; the D is unclear. V was clipped by 3 bases and J by 6 bases, with 6 bases between them. Germline-derived CDR1 and CDR2 are DFQATT and SNEGSKA (reference sequence). The CDR3 length is 11 residues. CDR3 in DNA: TGCAGTGCTAGTAAGTCCAATGAGCAGTTCTTC. The encoded protein is CSASKSNEQFF.

This chain joins TRBV27 and TRBJ2-1; 9 bases align to TRBD2. Germline V CDR1 and CDR2: MNHEY, SMNVEV (reference sequence). The CDR3 consists of 17 residues. With 4 bases clipped from V and 4 bases from J, the junction kept 11 bases outside the gene matches. The chain's CDR3 is CASSSQRTSAYYNEQFF. DNA for the CDR3: TGTGCCAGCAGTTCCCAGAGGACTAGCGCCTATTACAATGAGCAGTTCTTC.

J is TRBJ1-2 and V is TRBV6-5; 9 positions match TRBD1. V shed 6 bases and J 4 bases; nucleotides not matched to a gene: 9. Germline-derived CDR1 and CDR2 are MNHEY and SVGAGI. The CDR3 spans 15 residues. The CDR3 sequence: CASRLGTGSFYGYTF. The DNA of the CDR3 is TGTGCCAGCAGACTCGGGACAGGGAGCTTCTATGGCTACACCTTC.

J is TRBJ1-2 and V is TRBV9, with TRBD1 as a possible D gene (6 bases). Germline V gene data show CDR1 as SGDLS and CDR2 as YYNGEE. V was cut by 0 bases and J by 2 bases, with 8 bases left in between. There are 14 residues in the CDR3. This CDR3 is CASSVEGGNYGYTF. The CDR3 nucleotides are TGTGCCAGCAGCGTAGAGGGGGGAAACTATGGCTACACCTTC.